The 19 T cell receptor beta chains below were found in one sample sequenced in a study of CD8 T cells in ankylosing spondylitis. TCRdb recomputed calls from the 5' RACE reads with MiXCR, one row per CDR3 protein. The sample lists some 100,000 distinct CDR3 sequences; about 8.3% were seen once. What these receptors recognize is not known. Study observations and caveats: A TCR beta motif of under 10 highly homologous variants seemed to mark ankylosing spondylitis blood.

The source material was blood, either unsorted or a sorted T cell fraction (not recorded which). These receptors were obtained from a male donor with ankylosing spondylitis.

The chain has TRBV6-5 and TRBJ1-1; D is possibly TRBD1 (5 bases). The length of the CDR3 is 12 residues. Germline CDR1 and CDR2: MNHEY and SVGAGI. Trimming took 6 bases from V and 6 from J, leaving 11 bases between them. This CDR3 is CASSSTGPEAFF. The CDR3, as DNA: TGTGCCAGCAGCTCAACAGGACCTGAAGCTTTCTTT.

This clonotype was detected a few times. The V call is TRBV15, the J call TRBJ2-1; TRBD2 matches 7 bases. The trim removed 4 bases at V and 7 bases at J, leaving 4 bases unmatched. CDR3 size: 13 residues. Germline CDR1 reads LNHNV; CDR2 reads YYDKDF (reference sequence). CDR3 bases: TGTGCCACCAGCACCCGGGGGGTAAATGAGCAGTTCTTC. It yields the protein CATSTRGVNEQFF.

This clonotype has a count of ten or more. The genes are TRBV9 and TRBJ2-3, with D unclear. V gave up 3 bases and J gave up 4 bases, with 15 bases separating them. Germline CDR1 and CDR2: SGDLS and YYNGEE. This CDR3 is 15 amino acids long. CDR3 amino acids: CASSAGPRPPDTQYF. The CDR3, as DNA: TGTGCCAGCAGCGCCGGTCCCAGACCGCCAGATACGCAGTATTTT. The variable domain in full, completed from reference TRBV9 and TRBJ2-3, reads DSGVTQTPKHLITATGQRVTLRCSPRSGDLSVYWYQQSLDQGLQFLIQYYNGEERAKGNILERFSAQQFPDLHSELNLSSLELGDSALYFCASSAGPRPPDTQYFGPGTRLTVL.

This clonotype has more than one count but fewer than ten. V and J are TRBV7-7 and TRBJ2-5; D is undetermined. The CDR3 is made up of 14 amino acids. Germline V CDR1 and CDR2: SSHAT, FNYEAQ (reference sequence). V was cut by 1 base and J by 4 bases, with 10 bases left in between. CDR3 in DNA: TGTGCCAGCAGCTTAGTGGGTTTGGGAGAGACCCAGTACTTC. Amino acids: CASSLVGLGETQYF.

This chain connects TRBV6-4 to TRBJ2-1, with no clear D. V lost 4 bases and J 6 bases, leaving 10 bases between the germline ends. CDR3 size: 13 residues. Germline CDR1 and CDR2: MRHNA and SNTAGT. CDR3 protein: CASSVGEINEQFF. CDR3 sequence (DNA): TGTGCCAGCAGTGTTGGGGAAATCAATGAGCAGTTCTTC.

This chain joins TRBV20-1 and TRBJ1-2; the D gene is possibly TRBD1 (5 bases). With 3 bases removed from V and 4 bases from J, the gap between germline ends came to 18 bases. Germline V gene data show CDR1 as DFQATT and CDR2 as SNEGSKA (reference sequence). The CDR3 has 15 amino acids. The CDR3 protein is CSASQSRDLVYGYTF. In DNA form, the CDR3 reads TGCAGTGCTAGCCAAAGCAGGGACCTCGTCTATGGCTACACCTTC.

This clonotype came up many times. The rearrangement joins TRBV4-1 to TRBJ1-5, with unresolved D. V gave up 3 bases and J gave up 1 base, with 10 bases separating them. Germline CDR1 reads MGHRA; CDR2 reads YSYEKL. This CDR3 comprises 15 residues. As DNA, the CDR3 is TGCGCCAGCAGCCACGAGGAAGGAAGCAATCAGCCCCAGCATTTT. It codes for CASSHEEGSNQPQHF.

Many counts were recorded for this clonotype. The chain combines TRBV10-3 with TRBJ1-1; TRBD1 aligns across 9 bases. Germline V lookup: CDR1 ENHRY, CDR2 SYGVKD. The CDR3 totals 17 residues. The J segment lost 0 bases and the V segment lost 6 bases, leaving 11 bases of the junction unmatched. CDR3 protein: CAIRINPGQGLNTEAFF. The CDR3 coding sequence is TGTGCCATCAGGATCAACCCGGGACAGGGTCTGAACACTGAAGCTTTCTTT.

The sample holds a few counts of this clonotype. The chain links TRBV7-9 to TRBJ1-1, with 7 bases lining up with TRBD1. Germline values: CDR1 SEHNR, CDR2 FQNEAQ (reference sequence). J gave up 4 bases and V 5 bases, and 7 bases lay outside the gene matches. CDR3 length equals 14 residues. In nucleotides, the CDR3 is TGTGCCAGCAGCCCAGGAGGGGGCTTCACTGAAGCTTTCTTT. It is translated as CASSPGGGFTEAFF.

This clonotype has at least ten counts. The chain links TRBV20-1 to TRBJ2-1; D perhaps matches TRBD2 (6 bases). Per germline, CDR1 DFQATT and CDR2 SNEGSKA (reference sequence). V shed 0 bases and J shed 6 bases, with 18 bases lying between them. The CDR3 has 16 amino acids. CDR3 region: CSARDRLGGSGNEQFF. In nucleotides, the CDR3 is TGCAGTGCTAGAGATCGGTTGGGAGGAAGCGGCAATGAGCAGTTCTTC.

In its sample, this clonotype was seen many times. The V gene is TRBV27, the J gene TRBJ1-5; 9 bases are a match to TRBD1. The CDR3 spans 14 residues. Germline lookup yields CDR1 MNHEY and CDR2 SMNVEV (reference sequence). V lost 3 bases to trimming and J lost 4 bases; unmatched junction nucleotides: 1. The CDR3 reads CASSFGQGNQPQHF. CDR3 in DNA: TGTGCCAGCAGTTTCGGACAGGGGAATCAGCCCCAGCATTTT.

This chain's CDR3 is CASSSMAGTRGADTQYF. DNA of the CDR3: TGTGCCAGCAGCTCCATGGCCGGGACTAGGGGGGCAGATACGCAGTATTTT. The chain is built from TRBV7-9 and TRBJ2-3, with 8 bases fitting TRBD2. CDR3 size: 17 residues. V dropped 4 bases and J dropped 4; count of bases not matched to a gene: 13. Germline V CDR1 and CDR2: SEHNR, FQNEAQ (reference sequence).

The table lists this clonotype with a few counts. This chain links TRBV27 with TRBJ2-5; TRBD1 or TRBD2 may be the D gene (5 bases each). Germline V gene sequence: CDR1 MNHEY, CDR2 SMNVEV (reference sequence). The CDR3 extends over 15 amino acids. Deletions cut 8 bases from V and 9 bases from J, with 25 bases between. This CDR3 reads CASSWGRASDWAQYF. CDR3 DNA sequence: TGTGCCAGCTCATGGGGACGGGCCAGCGATTGGGCCCAGTACTTC.

This clonotype has at least ten counts. The chain links TRBV29-1 to TRBJ2-3; 10 nucleotides match TRBD1. The CDR3 consists of 12 residues. The germline V gene has CDR1 SQVTM and CDR2 ANQGSEA. Trimming cost V 6 bases and J 9 bases; bases outside gene matches: 6. The CDR3 protein is CSVPGQGLTQYF. The CDR3 DNA reads TGCAGCGTCCCGGGACAGGGGTTGACGCAGTATTTT.

There are a few counts of this clonotype. This sequence joins TRBV6-1 and TRBJ2-2; 11 positions agree with TRBD2. With V trimmed by 7 bases and J by 1 base, 5 bases remained unmatched. CDR3 length: 16 amino acids. Germline CDR1 is MNHNS and CDR2 is SASEGT. The CDR3 DNA is TGTGCCAGCACCCTACTAGCGGGGGTGAACACCGGGGAGCTGTTTTTT. Protein product: CASTLLAGVNTGELFF.

CDR3 amino acids: CASSPPGTGALYNEQFF. In nucleotides, the CDR3 is TGTGCCAGCAGCCCTCCCGGGACAGGGGCCCTCTACAATGAGCAGTTCTTC. The chain combines TRBV13 with TRBJ2-1; 10 nucleotides agree with TRBD1. Germline CDR1 reads PRHDT; CDR2 reads FYEKMQ (reference sequence). V dropped 5 bases and J dropped 3; count of bases not matched to a gene: 10. The CDR3 covers 17 residues.

This clonotype was recorded at least ten times. The V and J genes are TRBV29-1 and TRBJ2-1, with 8 bases aligning to TRBD2. The length of the CDR3 is 14 residues. J was trimmed by 8 bases and V by 0 bases; bases with no gene match: 6. Germline V lookup: CDR1 SQVTM, CDR2 ANQGSEA. CDR3 coding DNA: TGCAGCGTTGAAGAGGGTAGCGGGGATGATGAGCAGTTCTTC. Protein sequence: CSVEEGSGDDEQFF.

The table lists this clonotype with a few counts. V usage is TRBV30 and J usage is TRBJ1-1; no reliable D call. Germline V CDR1 and CDR2: GTSNPN, SVGIG (reference sequence). The germline V and J ends were trimmed by 2 bases and 6 bases, with 16 bases remaining between them. This CDR3 is built from 14 residues. The CDR3, as DNA: TGTGCCTGGAGTCGACTCGGGCATGTTCCTGAAGCTTTCTTT. Its protein is CAWSRLGHVPEAFF.

There are a few counts of this clonotype. This chain links TRBV6-1 with TRBJ2-7; D not certain. V lost 7 bases and J lost 0, with 1 base in between. Germline CDR1 reads MNHNS; CDR2 reads SASEGT. The CDR3 length is 10 residues. This CDR3 is CASISYEQYF. The DNA of the CDR3 is TGTGCCAGCATCTCCTACGAGCAGTACTTC.